Shown below are 3 T cell receptor beta chains from a single sample sequenced in a study of T cells in Graves' hyperthyroidism and ophthalmopathy. Template material for amplifying TCR beta CDR3 regions consisted of RNA transcripts. The primer set for the first-round RT-PCR of the TCR CDR3 was HTBI. TCRdb ran MiXCR on the multiplex PCR reads and lists one entry per CDR3 protein. There are more than 500,000 distinct CDR3 sequences in the sample; around 15% occur only once, and more than 11% lies in the top ten. Sequencing used blood. The source of these receptors is a woman aged 35 to 49 with Graves' hyperthyroidism.

The genes are TRBV20-1 and TRBJ2-6; D unresolved. The germline V and J ends were trimmed by 3 bases and 0 bases, with 9 bases remaining between them. The CDR3 is 15 residues long. Germline V gene data show CDR1 as DFQATT and CDR2 as SNEGSKA (reference sequence). The CDR3 here is CSARGSYSGANVLTF. Here the CDR3 DNA reads TGCAGTGCTAGGGGGTCCTACTCTGGGGCCAACGTCCTGACTTTC.

This clonotype appeared a few times. The chain employs TRBV7-9 and TRBJ2-7; maybe TRBD1 (5 bases). CDR1 and CDR2 from the germline V gene are SEHNR and FQNEAQ (reference sequence). CDR3 length equals 16 residues. V lost 4 bases and J 5 bases, leaving 21 bases between the germline ends. CDR3 DNA sequence: TGTGCCAGCAGCTCCCTCAGGCAGGGCATCCTCGACGAGCAGTACTTC. Protein: CASSSLRQGILDEQYF.

This clonotype was detected many times. The genes are TRBV20-1 and TRBJ2-7, with D unresolved. With 0 bases removed from V and 3 bases from J, the gap between germline ends came to 15 bases. This CDR3 contains 15 residues. The germline CDR1 and CDR2 sequences are DFQATT and SNEGSKA (reference sequence). The CDR3 sequence: CSARDYRARDYEQYF. The DNA of the CDR3 is TGCAGTGCTAGAGATTATAGGGCTCGAGACTACGAGCAGTACTTC.